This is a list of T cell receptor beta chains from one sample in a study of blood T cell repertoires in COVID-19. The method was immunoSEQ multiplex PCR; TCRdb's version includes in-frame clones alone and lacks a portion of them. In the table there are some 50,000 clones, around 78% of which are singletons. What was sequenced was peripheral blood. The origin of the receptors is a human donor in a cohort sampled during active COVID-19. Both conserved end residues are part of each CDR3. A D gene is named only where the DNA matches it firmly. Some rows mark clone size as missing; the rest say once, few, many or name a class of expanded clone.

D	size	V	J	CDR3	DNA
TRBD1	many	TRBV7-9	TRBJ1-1	CASSGDSQAFF	TGTGCCAGCAGCGGGGACAGCCAAGCTTTCTTT
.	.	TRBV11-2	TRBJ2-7	CASGASVIYEQYF	TGTGCCTCCGGGGCTAGCGTTATCTACGAGCAGTACTTC
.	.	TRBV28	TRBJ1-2	CASSSQTQGQVHNYGYTF	TGTGCCAGCAGTTCTCAGACTCAGGGTCAGGTTCATAACTATGGCTACACCTTC
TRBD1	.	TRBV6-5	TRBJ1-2	CASSIQGASYGYTF	TGTGCCAGCAGTATACAGGGGGCAAGCTATGGCTACACCTTC
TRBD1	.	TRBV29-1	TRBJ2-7	CSVEDRGHEQYF	TGCAGCGTTGAAGACAGGGGGCACGAGCAGTACTTC
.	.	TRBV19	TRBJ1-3	CASSIVQFSGNTIYF	TGTGCCAGTAGTATCGTACAGTTCTCTGGAAACACCATATATTTT
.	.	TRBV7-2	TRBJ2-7	CASSPGHSSYEQYF	TGTGCCAGCAGCCCCGGACATTCCTCCTACGAGCAGTACTTC
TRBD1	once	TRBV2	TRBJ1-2	CASSQTSGQPFYGYTF	TGTGCCAGCAGTCAAACCTCGGGACAGCCCTTCTATGGCTACACCTTC
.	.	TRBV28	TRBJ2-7	CASSLDAGGNYEQYF	TGTGCCAGCAGTTTAGACGCAGGCGGGAACTACGAGCAGTACTTC
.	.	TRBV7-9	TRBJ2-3	CASSLAMSSDTDTQYF	TGTGCCAGCAGCTTAGCAATGTCTAGCGACACAGATACGCAGTATTTT
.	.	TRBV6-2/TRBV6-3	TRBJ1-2	CASSYSPGSPNGYTF	TGTGCCAGCAGTTACTCCCCCGGTTCTCCGAATGGCTACACCTTC
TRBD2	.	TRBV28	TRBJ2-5	CASNSLAGGWGTQYF	TGTGCCAGCAACTCCCTAGCGGGAGGGTGGGGGACCCAGTACTTC
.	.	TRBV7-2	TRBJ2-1	CASSLVSHNEQFF	TGTGCCAGCAGCTTAGTTTCTCACAATGAGCAGTTCTTC
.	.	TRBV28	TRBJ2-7	CASSLVGGVTYEQYF	TGTGCCAGCAGTTTAGTGGGGGGAGTAACCTACGAGCAGTACTTC
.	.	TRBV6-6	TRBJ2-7	CASSYSTRGGTYEQYF	TGTGCCAGCAGTTACTCGACCCGGGGAGGAACCTACGAGCAGTACTTC
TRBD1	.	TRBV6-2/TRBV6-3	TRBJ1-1	CASSKQGGHTEAFF	TGTGCCAGCAGCAAACAAGGGGGCCACACTGAAGCTTTCTTT
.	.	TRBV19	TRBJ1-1	CASRRGRADTEAFF	TGTGCCAGTAGAAGGGGGAGGGCGGACACTGAAGCTTTCTTT
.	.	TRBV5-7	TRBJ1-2	CASSWSGFATGYTF	TGTGCCAGCAGCTGGTCGGGGTTCGCGACTGGCTACACCTTC
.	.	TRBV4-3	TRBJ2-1	CASSQDRRSQRNEQFF	TGCGCCAGCAGCCAAGATCGTCGGTCCCAAAGAAATGAGCAGTTCTTC
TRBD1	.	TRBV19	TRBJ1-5	CASNPGQGRSNQPQHF	TGTGCCAGTAACCCAGGACAGGGACGTAGCAATCAGCCCCAGCATTTT
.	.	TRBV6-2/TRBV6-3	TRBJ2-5	CASSSFSPKETQYF	TGTGCCAGCAGTTCGTTTAGCCCTAAAGAGACCCAGTACTTC
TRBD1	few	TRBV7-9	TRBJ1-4	CASSLLTGTNEKLFF	TGTGCCAGCAGCTTACTGACAGGGACTAATGAAAAACTGTTTTTT
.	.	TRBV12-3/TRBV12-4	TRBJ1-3	CASGGARGNTIYF	TGTGCCAGTGGCGGGGCCAGAGGAAACACCATATATTTT
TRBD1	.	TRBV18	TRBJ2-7	CASSYGTAYEQYF	TGTGCCAGCTCCTACGGGACAGCCTACGAGCAGTACTTC
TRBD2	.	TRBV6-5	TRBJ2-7	CASRLGLAGEQYF	TGTGCCAGCAGACTCGGACTAGCGGGAGAGCAGTACTTC
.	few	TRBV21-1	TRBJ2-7	CASSKAEAGPPDEQYF	TGTGCCAGCAGCAAAGCCGAAGCGGGCCCGCCGGACGAGCAGTACTTC
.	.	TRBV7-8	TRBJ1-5	CASSFGAGKHQPQHF	TGTGCCAGCAGCTTTGGTGCGGGAAAGCATCAGCCCCAGCATTTT
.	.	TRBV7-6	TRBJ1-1	CASSPPAAGRNTEAFF	TGTGCCAGCAGCCCGCCTGCGGCAGGGCGGAACACTGAAGCTTTCTTT
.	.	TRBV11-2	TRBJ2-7	CASSSSGVDEQYF	TGTGCCAGCAGCAGTTCGGGGGTCGACGAGCAGTACTTC
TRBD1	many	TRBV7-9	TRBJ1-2	CASSPRQGANYGYTF	TGTGCCAGCAGCCCGCGACAGGGTGCTAACTATGGCTACACCTTC
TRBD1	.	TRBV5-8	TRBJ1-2	CASNLFLTGVNYGYTF	TGTGCCAGCAACCTTTTTCTGACAGGGGTGAACTATGGCTACACCTTC
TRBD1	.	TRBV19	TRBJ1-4	CASSDQQGPTNEKLFF	TGTGCCAGTAGTGACCAACAGGGGCCAACTAATGAAAAACTGTTTTTT
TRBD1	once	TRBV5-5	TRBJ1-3	CASSWDSHSGNTIYF	TGTGCCAGCAGCTGGGACAGCCACTCTGGAAACACCATATATTTT
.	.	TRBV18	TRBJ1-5	CASSPGAGEQPQHF	TGTGCCAGCTCACCTGGGGCAGGGGAGCAGCCCCAGCATTTT
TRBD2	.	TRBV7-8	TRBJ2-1	CASSLGTSGNEQFF	TGTGCCAGCAGCTTAGGGACTAGCGGTAATGAGCAGTTCTTC
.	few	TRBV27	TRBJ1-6	CASNSGGVNSPLHF	TGTGCCAGCAACTCGGGCGGGGTGAACTCACCCCTCCACTTT
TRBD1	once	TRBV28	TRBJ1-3	CASGDRGRSGNTIYF	TGTGCCAGCGGAGACAGGGGCCGTTCTGGAAACACCATATATTTT
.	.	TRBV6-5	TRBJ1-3	CASRQNSGNTIYF	TGTGCCAGCAGACAAAACTCTGGAAACACCATATATTTT
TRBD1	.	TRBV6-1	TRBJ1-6	CASSERTGYGSPLHF	TGTGCTAGCAGTGAGAGGACAGGGTACGGGTCACCCCTCCACTTT